These T cell receptor beta chains were read from a single sample in a study of blood T cell repertoires in COVID-19. Assay: immunoSEQ multiplex PCR; the TCRdb copy retains only in-frame clones and omits some. The profile covers 200,000 or so clones, with 75% to 90% appearing a single time and about 2.1% taken by the ten largest. Sequenced material: peripheral blood. These receptors originate from a man between 65 and 85 years old with active or convalescent COVID-19. Each CDR3 is given with its conserved first and last residue. D genes are given only for firm matches. Rows give clone size only sometimes, using once, few, many, or a class for an expanded clone.

abundance: NA; v_gene: TRBV6-2/TRBV6-3; d_gene: TRBD1; j_gene: TRBJ1-5; CDR3aa: CASSYADRGVNQPQHF; CDR3nt: TGTGCCAGCAGTTACGCCGACAGGGGCGTCAATCAGCCCCAGCATTTT
abundance: NA; v_gene: TRBV27; d_gene: NA; j_gene: TRBJ2-1; CDR3aa: CASRGLSGSYNEQFF; CDR3nt: TGTGCCAGCAGAGGTCTGTCGGGGTCCTACAATGAGCAGTTCTTC
abundance: NA; v_gene: TRBV6-2/TRBV6-3; d_gene: TRBD1; j_gene: TRBJ1-5; CDR3aa: CASSKRRDRNYQPQHF; CDR3nt: TGTGCCAGCAGTAAAAGACGGGACAGAAACTATCAGCCCCAGCATTTT
abundance: NA; v_gene: TRBV12-3/TRBV12-4; d_gene: NA; j_gene: TRBJ2-7; CDR3aa: CASRRGVDEQYF; CDR3nt: TGTGCCAGCCGCCGGGGTGTCGACGAGCAGTACTTC
abundance: once; v_gene: TRBV5-4; d_gene: TRBD1; j_gene: TRBJ2-2; CDR3aa: CASSPDRASTGELFF; CDR3nt: TGTGCCAGCAGCCCCGACAGGGCGTCCACCGGGGAGCTGTTTTTT
abundance: NA; v_gene: TRBV5-4; d_gene: NA; j_gene: TRBJ1-3; CDR3aa: CASSGDSYSGNTIYF; CDR3nt: TGTGCCAGCAGCGGAGACAGCTACTCTGGAAACACCATATATTTT
abundance: once; v_gene: TRBV7-8; d_gene: TRBD1; j_gene: TRBJ2-7; CDR3aa: CASSFSGTGGLRVYEQYF; CDR3nt: TGTGCCAGCAGCTTCTCCGGGACAGGGGGCCTTAGAGTCTACGAGCAGTACTTC
abundance: NA; v_gene: TRBV2; d_gene: NA; j_gene: TRBJ1-3; CDR3aa: CASSEAANSGNTIYF; CDR3nt: TGTGCCAGCAGTGAAGCCGCTAACTCTGGAAACACCATATATTTT
abundance: NA; v_gene: TRBV6-1; d_gene: TRBD2; j_gene: TRBJ2-7; CDR3aa: CASSEGRGGSSYEQYF; CDR3nt: TGTGCCAGCAGTGAGGGGCGGGGGGGAAGCTCCTACGAGCAGTACTTC
abundance: NA; v_gene: TRBV7-2; d_gene: NA; j_gene: TRBJ2-1; CDR3aa: CASSLEALPNEQFF; CDR3nt: TGTGCCAGCAGCTTGGAGGCCCTCCCCAATGAGCAGTTCTTC
abundance: NA; v_gene: TRBV6-4; d_gene: TRBD1; j_gene: TRBJ1-2; CDR3aa: CASSDGTGGRGYTF; CDR3nt: TGTGCCAGCAGTGACGGTACAGGGGGCAGGGGCTACACCTTC
abundance: NA; v_gene: TRBV28; d_gene: NA; j_gene: TRBJ2-2; CDR3aa: CASQMNTGELFF; CDR3nt: TGTGCCAGTCAGATGAACACCGGGGAGCTGTTTTTT
abundance: NA; v_gene: TRBV7-6; d_gene: TRBD1; j_gene: TRBJ1-1; CDR3aa: CASRSGTGAHTEAFF; CDR3nt: TGTGCCAGCAGATCCGGGACAGGGGCTCATACTGAAGCTTTCTTT
abundance: NA; v_gene: TRBV5-1; d_gene: TRBD2; j_gene: TRBJ2-5; CDR3aa: CASSLLASGTYQETQYF; CDR3nt: TGCGCCAGCAGCTTGTTGGCTAGCGGGACATACCAAGAGACCCAGTACTTC